Below, 25 T cell receptor beta chains from the same sample are listed, as sequenced in a study of blood T cell repertoires in COVID-19. Clones were sequenced by immunoSEQ multiplex PCR, and TCRdb holds only the in-frame ones, with some missing. The sample gives 210,000 or so clones, around nine tenths of which show up once; about 12% is in the top ten. Sequencing was done on a sample of peripheral blood. The receptors derive from a woman younger than 30 who had recovered from COVID-19.

The chain has TRBV18 and TRBJ2-7; 10 bases map to TRBD1. The CDR3 sequence is 14 residues long. The V segment lost 5 bases and the J segment 1 base; nucleotides outside the gene matches: 2. Germline CDR1 and CDR2: KGHSH and LQKENI. Here the CDR3 DNA reads TGTGCCAGCTCATCGGGACAGGGGTCCTACGAGCAGTACTTC. Amino acid sequence: CASSSGQGSYEQYF.

V usage is TRBV12-2 and J usage is TRBJ1-2; the D segment call TRBD1 is taken from the table without a DNA check. TRBV12-2 is classified as a pseudogene. CDR3 length: 20 residues. The CDR3 protein is CASRFVLSVSRDISNYGYTF. CDR3 DNA sequence: TGTGCAAGTCGCTTCGTCTTGTCGGTATCCAGGGATATTTCCAACTATGGCTACACCTTC.

The rearrangement links TRBV4-3 to TRBJ2-1; 9 nucleotides match TRBD2. The germline V gene encodes CDR1 LGHNA and CDR2 YSLEER. The CDR3 spans 17 residues. After removal of 4 bases from V and 9 bases from J, the junction contained 16 bases not matched to a gene. CDR3 residues: CASSPLGSAGGPGEQFF. As DNA, the CDR3 is TGCGCCAGCAGCCCGTTGGGGTCGGCGGGAGGGCCGGGTGAGCAGTTCTTC.

This clone came up a few times. The chain has TRBV7-8 and TRBJ1-6; tentative D call: TRBD1 (5 bases). The CDR3 loop spans 15 amino acids. Trimming removed 5 bases at V and 10 bases at J, with 18 bases between. CDR1 is SGHVS and CDR2 is FQNEAQ in the germline V gene. The CDR3 DNA sequence: TGTGCCAGCAGCATAGAACTCCAGGGTGGGTCACCCCTCCACTTT. This gives the protein CASSIELQGGSPLHF.

CDR3 DNA: TGTGCCAGCAGTTCTGGGACAGAACGGAATTCACCCCTCCACTTT. Protein product: CASSSGTERNSPLHF. This chain links TRBV6-5 with TRBJ1-6, with 7 bases lining up with TRBD1. Germline CDR1 MNHEY, CDR2 SVGAGI. Germline trimming cut 4 bases from V and 7 bases from J; bases unmatched to any gene: 7. The length of the CDR3 is 15 residues.

The chain combines TRBV15 with TRBJ2-4, with TRBD1 identical over 7 bases. V was clipped by 1 base and J by 0 bases; unmatched bases: 6. CDR3 length: 17 residues. CDR1 is LNHNV and CDR2 is YYDKDF in the germline V gene (reference sequence). The DNA for the CDR3 is TGTGCCACCAGCAGAGCTGGCAGGGGGTTAGCCAAAAACATTCAGTACTTC. The encoded protein is CATSRAGRGLAKNIQYF.

This rearrangement joins TRBV19 to TRBJ2-5; 8 nucleotides agree with TRBD1. Germline CDR1 is LNHDA and CDR2 is SQIVND (reference sequence). Trimming removed 5 bases from V and 4 bases from J; junction bases left unmatched: 9. This CDR3 is built from 15 residues. The CDR3 spells CASSSTGAQGETQYF. CDR3 sequence (DNA): TGTGCCAGTAGTTCGACAGGGGCCCAGGGAGAGACCCAGTACTTC.

The CDR3 is CASLFSSGTSGYNEQFF. The DNA for the CDR3 is TGTGCCAGTTTATTCTCCTCCGGGACTAGCGGGTACAATGAGCAGTTCTTC. The chain recombines TRBV19 with TRBJ2-1, with 12 positions matching TRBD2. This CDR3 spans 17 amino acids. V gave up 8 bases and J gave up 4 bases; unmatched junction bases: 12. Per the germline V gene, CDR1 is LNHDA and CDR2 is SQIVND (reference sequence).

This chain uses TRBV9 with TRBJ2-2; weak D call: TRBD1 (6 bases). CDR1 is SGDLS, CDR2 YYNGEE, per germline. The CDR3 extends over 18 amino acids. Trimming took off 0 bases at V and 4 bases at J, with 19 bases between the two ends. The CDR3 DNA sequence: TGTGCCAGCAGCGTAGATTTTAGGGCAGGGGTAAGCACCGGGGAGCTGTTTTTT. Protein sequence: CASSVDFRAGVSTGELFF.

This rearrangement joins TRBV5-1 to TRBJ1-2, with 9 bases fitting TRBD1. The trim removed 1 base at V and 4 bases at J, leaving 5 bases unmatched. CDR1 is SGHRS, CDR2 YFSETQ, per germline. CDR3 length: 15 amino acids. In nucleotides, the CDR3 is TGCGCCAGCAGCTTGCTTGGACAGGGGACCTATGGCTACACCTTC. Its protein is CASSLLGQGTYGYTF.

This chain links TRBV7-2 with TRBJ1-6; D gene ambiguous. The length of the CDR3 is 13 residues. The V end was cut by 3 bases, the J end by 5 bases, with 5 bases between. Looked up from germline, CDR1 is SGHTA and CDR2 is FQGNSA. CDR3 amino acids: CASSFSDNSPLHF. DNA of the CDR3: TGTGCCAGCAGCTTTTCAGATAATTCACCCCTCCACTTT.

As to this clone: A junction end diverges from the germline sequence, so it may reflect a read error. V usage is TRBV7-2 and J usage is TRBJ2-7; D gene unclear. The CDR3 covers 13 residues. From germline, CDR1 is SGHTA and CDR2 FQGNSA. The CDR3 region is CASSLGHPYEQYF. DNA for the CDR3: TGTGCCAGCAGCTTAGGCCATCCCTATGAGCAGTACTTC.

The J gene is TRBJ1-1, the V gene TRBV11-2; no definite D call. The germline gives CDR1 SGHAT, CDR2 FQNNGV. The V gene lost 4 bases and the J gene lost 0 bases, with 6 bases spanning the gap. This CDR3 region has 13 residues. The CDR3, as DNA: TGTGCCAGCAGCTCAAACATGAACACTGAAGCTTTCTTT. This gives the protein CASSSNMNTEAFF.

The V and J genes are TRBV3-1 (or the pseudogene TRBV3-2) and TRBJ1-2; TRBD1 might be the D (5 bases). CDR3 length: 15 residues. Trimming removed 1 base at V and 2 bases at J, with 11 bases between. Per the germline V gene, CDR1 is LGHDT and CDR2 is YNNKEL (reference sequence). CDR3 loop: CASSQGPGGNYGYTF. CDR3 DNA: TGTGCCAGCAGCCAAGGCCCGGGGGGAAACTATGGCTACACCTTC.

This clone was seen once. The chain is built from TRBV9 and TRBJ2-7; TRBD1 agrees at 9 bases. CDR3 length: 16 residues. The V gene end was trimmed by 4 bases and the J gene end by 0 bases; junction bases not matched to a gene: 8. Germline V gives CDR1 SGDLS, CDR2 YYNGEE. CDR3 protein: CASSTRPTGGSYEQYF. CDR3 coding DNA: TGTGCCAGCAGCACACGACCGACAGGGGGCTCCTACGAGCAGTACTTC.

This rearrangement joins TRBV19 to TRBJ1-5; a weak D match, TRBD1 (5 bases). CDR1 and CDR2 from the germline V gene are LNHDA and SQIVND (reference sequence). This CDR3 is 14 amino acids long. The V gene lost 7 bases and the J gene lost 10 bases, with 20 bases spanning the gap. Written as DNA, the CDR3 is TGTGCCAGTACAAACCGAAGCAGGGTTGGCCCCCAGCATTTT. This translates into CASTNRSRVGPQHF.

The chain couples TRBV30 to TRBJ2-3; 8 positions match TRBD2. This CDR3 comprises 17 residues. The V segment lost 0 bases and the J segment 2 bases; nucleotides outside the gene matches: 10. CDR1 and CDR2 from the germline V gene are GTSNPN and SVGIG (reference sequence). The CDR3 loop reads CAWSVPLTSGDTDTQYF. The DNA of the CDR3 is TGTGCCTGGAGTGTACCCCTAACTAGCGGAGACACAGATACGCAGTATTTT. Based on the CDR3 plus reference TRBV30 and TRBJ2-3, the full variable domain is SQTIHQWPATLVQPVGSPLSLECTVEGTSNPNLYWYRQAAGRGLQLLFYSVGIGQISSEVPQNLSASRPQDRQFILSSKKLLLSDSGFYLCAWSVPLTSGDTDTQYFGPGTRLTVL.

This chain links TRBV19 with TRBJ2-7, with TRBD1 matching over 10 bases. Germline V lookup: CDR1 LNHDA, CDR2 SQIVND (reference sequence). The CDR3 is 16 residues long. V shed 5 bases and J 5 bases; nucleotides not matched to a gene: 12. CDR3 nucleotide sequence: TGTGCCAGTAGTTTCTCTCTGGGGACAGGGGCTAACGAGCAGTACTTC. Its protein product is CASSFSLGTGANEQYF.

The rearrangement uses TRBV7-6 and TRBJ1-5, with 7 bases matching TRBD1. V gave up 1 base and J gave up 0 bases; unmatched junction bases: 3. Looked up from germline, CDR1 is SGHVS and CDR2 is FNYEAQ. CDR3 length equals 16 residues. CDR3 DNA: TGTGCCAGCAGCTTAGGGCCAGGGGGTAGCAATCAGCCCCAGCATTTT. Its translation is CASSLGPGGSNQPQHF.

The V gene is TRBV7-9, the J gene TRBJ2-1, with 13 nucleotides matching TRBD2. The CDR3 is 16 amino acids. V trimming: 5 bases; J trimming: 5 bases; junction bases outside the gene matches: 6. Germline loops: CDR1 SEHNR, CDR2 FQNEAQ (reference sequence). CDR3 protein: CASSPTGTSGDNEQFF. DNA for the CDR3: TGTGCCAGCAGCCCAACCGGGACTAGCGGGGACAATGAGCAGTTCTTC.

This rearrangement joins TRBV6-5 to TRBJ2-7; weak D call: TRBD2 (6 bases). CDR3 length: 14 residues. Trimming removed 6 bases at V and 6 bases at J, with 18 bases between. Germline-derived CDR1 and CDR2 are MNHEY and SVGAGI. CDR3 nucleotide sequence: TGTGCCAGCAGCCGACTACGCGGGAAGGTCGAGCAGTACTTC. Translation: CASSRLRGKVEQYF.

The chain carries TRBV24-1 and TRBJ1-5; 10 nucleotides align to TRBD1. Losses at the gene ends were 8 bases for V and 1 base for J; bases not matched to a gene: 10. Per the germline V gene, CDR1 is KGHDR and CDR2 is SFDVKD. There are 17 residues in the CDR3. The CDR3 sequence is CATMDRGFLLSNQPQHF. The CDR3 DNA reads as TGTGCCACCATGGACAGGGGGTTTTTGCTGAGCAATCAGCCCCAGCATTTT.

As DNA, the CDR3 is TGTGCCAGCAGTACGGGATCCTACGAGCAGTACTTC. Protein: CASSTGSYEQYF. The chain couples TRBV12-3 or TRBV12-4 to TRBJ2-7; the D gene is possibly TRBD2 (5 bases). This CDR3 region has 12 residues. Deletions cut 5 bases from V and 1 base from J, with 6 bases between.

This chain uses TRBV7-2 with TRBJ1-3; D is perhaps TRBD1 (5 bases). Germline V gives CDR1 SGHTA, CDR2 FQGNSA. CDR3 length equals 16 residues. V was pared by 5 bases and J by 3 bases, with 17 bases between. The CDR3 region is CASSVRGGFSGNTIYF. Here the CDR3 DNA reads TGTGCCAGCAGCGTCCGTGGGGGGTTTAGTGGAAACACCATATATTTT.

The V gene is TRBV2, the J gene TRBJ1-4; a possible D gene is TRBD1 (6 bases). Germline CDR1 SNHLY, CDR2 FYNNEI. The CDR3 covers 13 residues. Trimming shortened V by 3 bases and J by 8 bases, and 10 bases separated the two germline ends. The CDR3 reads CASSDNRAEKLFF. The CDR3 DNA follows: TGTGCCAGCAGTGACAACAGGGCCGAAAAACTGTTTTTT.